The rows below give T cell receptor beta chains drawn from one sample of a study of T cells in Graves' hyperthyroidism and ophthalmopathy. TCRdb fed the multiplex PCR reads into MiXCR, producing one record per CDR3 protein. Of approximately 700,000 distinct CDR3 sequences listed, around 17% are singletons. The sequenced sample was blood. The receptors were sampled from a man younger than 30 with Graves' hyperthyroidism. Each CDR3 is given with its conserved first and last residue. A D gene is named only where the DNA matches it firmly. Size is stated for part of the rows, as once, few or many counts, or as a class when the clone is expanded.

CDR3 length,V gene,clone size,D gene,J gene,CDR3 DNA,CDR3 protein
14,TRBV6-1,many,TRBD1,TRBJ2-7,TGTGCCAGCATCGAGGACAGGGCCTCTCACGAGCAGTACTTC,CASIEDRASHEQYF
13,TRBV28,many,NA,TRBJ2-7,TGTGCCAGTAGTCCACTCCCACCCTACGAGCAGTACTTC,CASSPLPPYEQYF
13,TRBV6-1,many,TRBD1,TRBJ2-3,TGTGCCAGCACCGGGACAGGGACGGATACGCAGTATTTT,CASTGTGTDTQYF
14,TRBV4-2,NA,TRBD2,TRBJ2-7,TGTGCCAGCAGCCAGGGCGGGAGTGCCTACGAGCAGTACTTC,CASSQGGSAYEQYF
15,TRBV6-2/TRBV6-3,many,TRBD2,TRBJ2-1,TGTGCCAGCAGTTACTCAACTAGCGGGAGTAATGAGCAGTTCTTC,CASSYSTSGSNEQFF
15,TRBV4-3,NA,TRBD1,TRBJ1-6,TGCGCCAGCAGCCAAGAACAGGGGGCGGCGTCACCCCTCCACTTT,CASSQEQGAASPLHF
10,TRBV28,NA,NA,TRBJ2-5,TGTGCTGGCCCGAGCTATACCCAGTACTTC,CAGPSYTQYF
18,TRBV28,few,NA,TRBJ1-6,TGTGCCAGCAGTTTCCAGATAACAGGGCTCACTTATAATTCACCCCTCCACTTT,CASSFQITGLTYNSPLHF
16,TRBV9,NA,NA,TRBJ2-6,TGTGCCAGCAGCGTCGGGGGCGCCCCTGGGGCCAACGTCCTGACTTTC,CASSVGGAPGANVLTF
16,TRBV20-1,NA,NA,TRBJ2-5,TGCAGTGCTAGAGATGGGGGGCAGATCCAACGGGAGACCCAGTACTTC,CSARDGGQIQRETQYF
16,TRBV20-1,NA,NA,TRBJ1-2,TGCAGTGCTAGAGATCCCTGGGGCAGATCTAACTATGGCTACACCTTC,CSARDPWGRSNYGYTF
14,TRBV18,many,NA,TRBJ2-7,TGTGCCAGCTCACCACCGAGCTCCGGGGATGAGCAGTACTTC,CASSPPSSGDEQYF
15,TRBV28,few,TRBD1,TRBJ2-2,TGTGCCAGCAGTAAACGACAGGGGGGAACCGGGGAGCTGTTTTTT,CASSKRQGGTGELFF
16,TRBV7-8,many,TRBD2,TRBJ2-1,TGTGCCAGCAGCCCTGGGGCTAGCGGGAGTCGAAATGAGCAGTTCTTC,CASSPGASGSRNEQFF
14,TRBV4-1,NA,NA,TRBJ1-1,TGCGCCAGCAGCCAACGGGGGGGGACCTCTGAAGCTTTCTTT,CASSQRGGTSEAFF
12,TRBV6-1,many,NA,TRBJ1-2,TGTGCCAGCGGCCCCAGGGCCTATGGCTACACCTTC,CASGPRAYGYTF
16,TRBV6-4,NA,NA,TRBJ2-1,TGTGCCAGCAGTGACTTCCCAACGGGAGCCTTCGATGAGCAGTTCTTC,CASSDFPTGAFDEQFF
16,TRBV7-2,NA,TRBD2,TRBJ2-3,TGTGCCAGCAGCCCCGGACTAGCGAGACCCACAGATACGCAGTATTTT,CASSPGLARPTDTQYF
15,TRBV20-1,many,NA,TRBJ2-7,TGCAGTGCTAGAGACGGGAGAGGGGACTCCTACGAGCAGTACTTC,CSARDGRGDSYEQYF
12,TRBV6-2/TRBV6-3,many,NA,TRBJ1-5,TGTGCCAGCAGTTACTGGCGGGGGCCCCAGCATTTT,CASSYWRGPQHF
15,TRBV12-3/TRBV12-4,many,NA,TRBJ1-1,TGTGCCAGCAGCCCCCCAGGGGCGAAGAACACTGAAGCTTTCTTT,CASSPPGAKNTEAFF
11,TRBV24-1,few,NA,TRBJ1-1,TGTGCCACCTCCGGGGGCGCTGAAGCTTTCTTT,CATSGGAEAFF
17,TRBV4-2,NA,TRBD2,TRBJ2-2,TGTGCCAGCAGCCAAGAGGGGACTAGCGGGAGCACCGGGGAGCTGTTTTTT,CASSQEGTSGSTGELFF
15,TRBV30,many,NA,TRBJ1-5,TGTGCCTGGAGTGTAGGGGGAAATAGCAATCAGCCCCAGCATTTT,CAWSVGGNSNQPQHF
14,TRBV14,few,NA,TRBJ2-3,TGTGCCAGCAGCCGGCTCGTTAACACAGATACGCAGTATTTT,CASSRLVNTDTQYF
15,TRBV4-3,few,NA,TRBJ2-7,TGCGCCAGCAGCCAAGGGACGGGAGCCCCCTACGAGCAGTACTTC,CASSQGTGAPYEQYF
18,TRBV5-6,NA,TRBD2,TRBJ2-1,TGTGCCAGCAGCTCCACTAGCGGGAGGCTCCCGGGCTACAATGAGCAGTTCTTC,CASSSTSGRLPGYNEQFF
14,TRBV28,NA,TRBD2,TRBJ2-7,TGTGCCAGCAGTACCCGGGGGGTCGGTGACGAGCAGTACTTC,CASSTRGVGDEQYF
14,TRBV29-1,many,NA,TRBJ2-4,TGCAGCGTCCTCCAAGGTCCAGCCAAAAACATTCAGTACTTC,CSVLQGPAKNIQYF